The T cell receptor beta chain described here comes from a study of beta chain bispecific antibodies for T cell cancers. Study as a whole: Healthy donor T cells cocultured with leukemia lines and bispecific antibodies. Findings of the study overall: Most targeted TRBV signal came from the leukemia cell line cells, not normal T cells.

Either OKT3 anti-CD3 antibody or CD3/CD28 beads expanded T cells from blood mononuclear cells over roughly 3 days. This clonotype has a count of ten or more. Its antigen is unidentified. TCRdb re-derived calls from the 5' RACE reads in MiXCR, one entry per CDR3 protein. The sample includes about 9,600 distinct CDR3 sequences, 2% to 2.5% of them seen just once. Between the trimmed V and J ends, which lost 5 bases and 1 base, there was a span of 9 bases. Germline V CDR1 and CDR2: LNHDA, SQIVND (reference sequence). The CDR3 contains 13 residues. The source of this sequence is a human donor in good health. Some clones in this sample may be carry-over from other donors' samples. Specimen: T cells from a healthy donor cultured with Jurkat leukemia cells, collected from a culture containing an anti-CD19 bispecific antibody. This chain uses TRBV19 with TRBJ2-7, with D possibly TRBD1 on 6 matching bases. The CDR3 loop reads CASSSQGSYEQYF. The CDR3 nucleotides read TGTGCCAGTAGTTCGCAGGGGTCCTACGAGCAGTACTTC.